A single sample is the source of the 11 T cell receptor beta chains below, sequenced in a study of blood T cell repertoires in COVID-19 (dated by TCRdb to the early 2020s). The library was built by means of the immunoSEQ multiplex PCR assay. TCRdb's version of the immuneACCESS table is confined to in-frame rearrangements and falls short of the full clone set. An unresolved V gene accounts for under half of the shortfall where checked; the remainder is of unknown origin. The sample table records under 350,000 clones; 75% to 95% of these occur just once. The ten biggest clones cover 6.5% to 8% of the sample. The sequenced material came from peripheral blood. These receptors came from a woman aged 30 to 39 with COVID-19, enrolled during active disease.

The chain recombines TRBV6-4 with TRBJ2-2; TRBD2 matches 8 bases. J gave up 7 bases and V 3 bases, and 1 base lay outside the gene matches. The CDR3 spans 13 residues. Germline V gene lookup returns CDR1 MRHNA and CDR2 SNTAGT. CDR3 DNA sequence: TGTGCCAGCAGTGATAGCGGGAACGGGGAGCTGTTTTTT. The encoded protein is CASSDSGNGELFF.

The chain recombines TRBV7-8 with TRBJ1-2; TRBD1 matches 8 bases. The junction had 18 bases not matched to a gene; V was cut back by 4 bases and J by 8 bases. Germline V lookup: CDR1 SGHVS, CDR2 FQNEAQ. The CDR3 is 17 residues long. The CDR3 region has the DNA TGTGCCAGCAGCTCGGGGGGACAGGAGGGCCGCGGTAACGGCTACACCTTC. Its translation: CASSSGGQEGRGNGYTF.

V and J are TRBV5-6 and TRBJ2-5; tentatively, D is TRBD2 (5 bases). This CDR3 comprises 14 residues. The V gene lost 0 bases and the J gene lost 2 bases, with 8 bases spanning the gap. Germline assignment: CDR1 SGHDT and CDR2 YYEEEE. For the CDR3, the DNA is TGTGCCAGCAGCTTGGGACTAATTCAAGAGACCCAGTACTTC. Encoded protein: CASSLGLIQETQYF.

The chain employs TRBV10-2 and TRBJ1-6, with D maybe TRBD1 (5 bases). V dropped 5 bases and J dropped 6 bases, with 8 bases sitting between them. This CDR3 is 13 amino acids long. The germline V gene encodes CDR1 WSHSY and CDR2 SAAADI. The CDR3 here is CASSWGGNSPLHF. DNA for the CDR3: TGCGCCAGCAGTTGGGGCGGTAATTCACCCCTCCACTTT.

The V and J genes are TRBV7-6 and TRBJ2-6; tentatively, D is TRBD1 (5 bases). V was cut by 5 bases and J by 0 bases, with 14 bases left in between. This CDR3 is 17 amino acids long. Germline values: CDR1 SGHVS, CDR2 FNYEAQ. The CDR3 loop reads CASSQRTTYSGANVLTF. Written as DNA, the CDR3 is TGTGCCAGCAGCCAGAGGACAACTTACTCTGGGGCCAACGTCCTGACTTTC. Full variable domain (missing parts from reference TRBV7-6 and TRBJ2-6): GAGVSQSPRYKVTKRGQDVALRCDPISGHVSLYWYRQALGQGPEFLTYFNYEAQQDKSGLPNDRFSAERPEGSISTLTIQRTEQRDSAMYRCASSQRTTYSGANVLTFGAGSRLTVL.

This chain links TRBV6-5 with TRBJ2-3, with 10 bases lining up with TRBD1. V dropped 6 bases and J dropped 4; count of bases not matched to a gene: 7. Germline V gives CDR1 MNHEY, CDR2 SVGAGI. This CDR3 spans 15 amino acids. The CDR3 reads CASSRAGTGADTQYF. The CDR3 nucleotides read TGTGCCAGCAGCCGGGCCGGGACAGGGGCAGATACGCAGTATTTT.

This clone was detected only a few times. V usage is TRBV6-2 or TRBV6-3 and J usage is TRBJ2-7; 8 bases match TRBD1. With 2 bases clipped from V and 5 bases from J, the junction kept 2 bases outside the gene matches. The germline gives CDR1 MNHEY, CDR2 SVGEGT. CDR3 size: 13 residues. The CDR3 nucleotides are TGTGCCAGCAGTTACGGACAGGGAGACGAGCAGTACTTC. Encoded protein: CASSYGQGDEQYF.

This clone turned up a few times. This chain uses TRBV28 with TRBJ2-7, with no clear D. Germline V gene sequence: CDR1 MDHEN, CDR2 SYDVKM. This CDR3 spans 16 amino acids. Trimming cost V 3 bases and J 2 bases, with 17 bases left between them. The CDR3 loop is CASSFHFTNPTYEQYF. The CDR3 coding sequence is TGTGCCAGCAGTTTCCACTTTACTAACCCTACCTACGAGCAGTACTTC.

This clone was found once. Within the sample, other DNA sequences also encode this same CDR3. The chain employs TRBV19 and TRBJ2-2; D possibly corresponds to TRBD1 (7 bases). The germline CDR1 and CDR2 sequences are LNHDA and SQIVND (reference sequence). The CDR3 spans 16 residues. V was pared by 3 bases and J by 0 bases, with 11 bases between. CDR3 region: CASSIGGTANTGELFF. In DNA, the CDR3 is TGTGCCAGTAGTATCGGCGGGACAGCGAACACCGGGGAGCTGTTTTTT.

This clone appeared a single time. The chain employs TRBV9 and TRBJ2-5; 10 bases are a match to TRBD2. The CDR3 consists of 15 residues. Germline CDR1 and CDR2: SGDLS and YYNGEE. With V trimmed by 0 bases and J by 4 bases, 3 bases remained unmatched. In DNA form, the CDR3 reads TGTGCCAGCAGCGTAGCGCTAGCGGGAGCAGAGACCCAGTACTTC. Its protein is CASSVALAGAETQYF.

CDR3 protein: CASSPRTSGPGEQYF. As DNA, the CDR3 is TGTGCCAGCAGCCCCCGGACTAGCGGGCCCGGGGAGCAGTACTTC. The V gene is TRBV7-9, the J gene TRBJ2-7, with 11 bases aligning to TRBD2. V lost 5 bases and J lost 7; bases outside the gene matches: 10. Germline V gene data show CDR1 as SEHNR and CDR2 as FQNEAQ (reference sequence). This CDR3 comprises 15 residues.